The T cell receptor (beta chain) described here comes from a study of cytomegalovirus exposure and HLA in healthy donors. Overall study results and limits: Immune exposure information available was restricted to CMV serostatus. A later analysis linked a missense DCLRE1C variant to TCR beta V- and J-gene trimming. Investigators reported around 150 TCR beta chains as tied to cytomegalovirus.

This clone was observed a handful of times. Its antigen is as yet unknown. The PCR was carried out with 60 Vbeta primers and 13 Jbeta primers. Libraries were prepared by immunoSEQ multiplex PCR; TCRdb keeps only in-frame clonotypes and omits some of them. The repertoire holds 150,000 to 160,000 clones, with around 84% as singletons. With 2 bases removed from V and 3 bases from J, the gap between germline ends came to 8 bases. This CDR3 is built from 13 residues. Looked up from germline, CDR1 is MDHEN and CDR2 is SYDVKM. This clonotype originated in a woman aged 40 to 49 in good health and CMV-seropositive. The chain links TRBV28 to TRBJ2-7, with D maybe TRBD1 (5 bases). Material for sequencing was PBMCs. For the CDR3, the DNA is TGTGCCAGCAGTTTACCAGGGATCTACGAGCAGTACTTC. Its protein product is CASSLPGIYEQYF.